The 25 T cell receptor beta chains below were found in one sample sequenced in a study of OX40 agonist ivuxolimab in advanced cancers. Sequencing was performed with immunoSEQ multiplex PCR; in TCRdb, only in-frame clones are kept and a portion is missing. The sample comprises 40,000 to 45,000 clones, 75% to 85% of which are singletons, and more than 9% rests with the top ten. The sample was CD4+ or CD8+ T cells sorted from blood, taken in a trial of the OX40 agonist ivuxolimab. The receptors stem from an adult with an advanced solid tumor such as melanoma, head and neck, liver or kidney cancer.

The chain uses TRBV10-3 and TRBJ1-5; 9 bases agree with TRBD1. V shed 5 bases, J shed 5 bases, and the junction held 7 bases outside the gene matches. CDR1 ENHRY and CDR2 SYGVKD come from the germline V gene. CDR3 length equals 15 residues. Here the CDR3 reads CAISPGTGTDQPQHF. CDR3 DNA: TGTGCCATCAGTCCCGGGACAGGGACAGATCAGCCCCAGCATTTT.

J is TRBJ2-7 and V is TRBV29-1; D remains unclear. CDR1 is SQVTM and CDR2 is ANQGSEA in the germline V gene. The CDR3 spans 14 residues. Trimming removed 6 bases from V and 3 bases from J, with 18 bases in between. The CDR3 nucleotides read TGCAGCGTGACCCTCGGCGGTGAGATCTACGAGCAGTACTTC. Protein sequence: CSVTLGGEIYEQYF.

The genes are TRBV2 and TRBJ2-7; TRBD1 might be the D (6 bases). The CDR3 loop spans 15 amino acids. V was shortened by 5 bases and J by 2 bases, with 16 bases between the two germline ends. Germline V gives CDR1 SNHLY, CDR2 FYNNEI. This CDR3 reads CASSPGQLSAYEQYF. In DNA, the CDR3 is TGTGCCAGCAGTCCGGGACAACTAAGCGCCTACGAGCAGTACTTC.

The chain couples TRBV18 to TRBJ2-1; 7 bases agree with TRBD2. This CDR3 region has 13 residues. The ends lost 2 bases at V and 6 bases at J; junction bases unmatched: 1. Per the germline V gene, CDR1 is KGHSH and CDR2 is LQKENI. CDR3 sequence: CASSPTGGNEQFF. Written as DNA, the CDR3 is TGTGCCAGCTCACCAACGGGGGGCAATGAGCAGTTCTTC.

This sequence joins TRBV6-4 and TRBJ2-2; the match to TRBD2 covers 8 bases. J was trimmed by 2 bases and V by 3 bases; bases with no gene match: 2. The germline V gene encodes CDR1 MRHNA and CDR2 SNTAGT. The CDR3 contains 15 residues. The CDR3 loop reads CASSESGGNTGELFF. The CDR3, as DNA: TGTGCCAGCAGTGAAAGCGGGGGAAACACCGGGGAGCTGTTTTTT.

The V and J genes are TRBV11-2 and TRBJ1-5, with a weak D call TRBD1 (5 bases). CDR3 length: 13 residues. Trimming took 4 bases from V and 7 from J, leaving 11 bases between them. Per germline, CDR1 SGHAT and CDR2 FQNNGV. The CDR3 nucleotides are TGTGCCAGCAGCTCGGCAGGGCGACAGCCCCAGCATTTT. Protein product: CASSSAGRQPQHF.

CDR3 coding DNA: TGTGCCTGGAGTATGGTTTCGGGTTCTGGGCAGCCCCAGCATTTT. As protein: CAWSMVSGSGQPQHF. The rearrangement joins TRBV30 to TRBJ1-5; D unresolved. There are 15 residues in the CDR3. Per germline, CDR1 GTSNPN and CDR2 SVGIG (reference sequence). The germline V and J ends were trimmed by 2 bases and 7 bases, with 18 bases remaining between them.

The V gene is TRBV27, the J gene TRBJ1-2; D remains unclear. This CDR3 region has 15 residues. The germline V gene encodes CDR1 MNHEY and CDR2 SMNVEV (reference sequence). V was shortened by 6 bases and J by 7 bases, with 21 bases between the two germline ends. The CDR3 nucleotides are TGTGCCAGCAGCACTTCCTTGGGGAGGCGGGGTGGCTACACCTTC. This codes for CASSTSLGRRGGYTF.

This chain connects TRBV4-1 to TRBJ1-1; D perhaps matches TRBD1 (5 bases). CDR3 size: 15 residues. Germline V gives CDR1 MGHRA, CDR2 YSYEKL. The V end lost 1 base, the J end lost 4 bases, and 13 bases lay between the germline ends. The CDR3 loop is CASSQVGLGGTEAFF. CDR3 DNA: TGCGCCAGCAGCCAAGTGGGCCTGGGGGGCACTGAAGCTTTCTTT.

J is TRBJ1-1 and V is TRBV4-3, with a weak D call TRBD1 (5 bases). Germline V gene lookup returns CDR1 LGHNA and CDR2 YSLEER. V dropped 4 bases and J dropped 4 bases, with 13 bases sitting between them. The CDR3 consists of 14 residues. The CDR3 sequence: CASSLMGGTTEAFF. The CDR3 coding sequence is TGCGCCAGCAGCCTTATGGGAGGGACCACTGAAGCTTTCTTT.

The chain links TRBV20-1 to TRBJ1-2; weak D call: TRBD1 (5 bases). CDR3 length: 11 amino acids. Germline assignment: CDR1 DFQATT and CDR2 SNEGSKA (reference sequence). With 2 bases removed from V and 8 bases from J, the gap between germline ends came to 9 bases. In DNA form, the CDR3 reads TGCAGTGCTAGAAGTAGGGGAGGCTACACCTTC. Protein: CSARSRGGYTF.

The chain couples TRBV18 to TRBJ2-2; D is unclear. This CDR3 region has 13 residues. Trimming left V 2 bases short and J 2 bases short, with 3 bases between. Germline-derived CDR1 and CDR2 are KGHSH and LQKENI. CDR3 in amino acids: CASSPSNTGELFF. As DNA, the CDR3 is TGTGCCAGCTCACCATCCAACACCGGGGAGCTGTTTTTT.

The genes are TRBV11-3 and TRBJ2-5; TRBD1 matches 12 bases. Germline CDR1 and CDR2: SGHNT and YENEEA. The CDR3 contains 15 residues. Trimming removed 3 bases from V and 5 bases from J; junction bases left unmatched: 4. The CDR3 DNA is TGTGCCAGCAGCTTGGGGACAGGGGGCAGGGAGACCCAGTACTTC. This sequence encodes CASSLGTGGRETQYF. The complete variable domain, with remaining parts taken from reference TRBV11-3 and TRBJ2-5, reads EAGVVQSPRYKIIEKKQPVAFWCNPISGHNTLYWYLQNLGQGPELLIRYENEEAVDDSQLPKDRFSAERLKGVDSTLKIQPAELGDSAVYLCASSLGTGGRETQYFGPGTRLLVL.

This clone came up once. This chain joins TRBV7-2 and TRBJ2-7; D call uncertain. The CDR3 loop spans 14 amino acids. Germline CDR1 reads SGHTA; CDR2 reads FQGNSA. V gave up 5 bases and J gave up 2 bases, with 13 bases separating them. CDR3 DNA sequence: TGTGCCAGCAGCCTGGACGTTGGAACCTACGAGCAGTACTTC. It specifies CASSLDVGTYEQYF.

The CDR3 nucleotides read TGCGCCAGCAGCCAAGACACAGGGTTGGTGGAGACCCAGTACTTC. It translates to CASSQDTGLVETQYF. The chain employs TRBV4-3 and TRBJ2-5; weak D call: TRBD1 (6 bases). Germline CDR1 LGHNA, CDR2 YSLEER. The CDR3 length is 15 residues. V was clipped by 0 bases and J by 5 bases, with 13 bases between them.

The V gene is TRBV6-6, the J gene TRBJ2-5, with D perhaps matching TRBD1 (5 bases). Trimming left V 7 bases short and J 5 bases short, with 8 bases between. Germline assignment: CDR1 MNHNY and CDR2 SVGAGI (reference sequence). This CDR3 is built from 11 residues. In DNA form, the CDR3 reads TGTGCCAGCATTAAGGGGGAGACCCAGTACTTC. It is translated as CASIKGETQYF.

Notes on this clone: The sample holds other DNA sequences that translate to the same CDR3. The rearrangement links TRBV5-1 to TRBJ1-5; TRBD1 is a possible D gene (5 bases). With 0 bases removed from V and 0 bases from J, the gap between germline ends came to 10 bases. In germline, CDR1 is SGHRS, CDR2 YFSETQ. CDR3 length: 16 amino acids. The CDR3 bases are TGCGCCAGCAGCTTGGATGGGGGGGTTAGCAATCAGCCCCAGCATTTT. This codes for CASSLDGGVSNQPQHF.

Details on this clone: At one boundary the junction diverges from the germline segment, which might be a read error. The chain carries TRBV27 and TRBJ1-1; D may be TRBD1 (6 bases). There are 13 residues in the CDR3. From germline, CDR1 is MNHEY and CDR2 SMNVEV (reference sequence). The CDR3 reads CASSLLRGTEAFF. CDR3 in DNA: TGTGCCAGCAGCTTATTAAGGGGGACTGAAGCTTTCTTT.

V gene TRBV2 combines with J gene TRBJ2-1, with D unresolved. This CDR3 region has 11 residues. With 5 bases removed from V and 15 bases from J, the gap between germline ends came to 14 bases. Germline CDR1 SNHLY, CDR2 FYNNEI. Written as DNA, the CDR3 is TGTGCCAGCAGTATCCGGCTCGGGTGGTTCTTC. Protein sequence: CASSIRLGWFF.

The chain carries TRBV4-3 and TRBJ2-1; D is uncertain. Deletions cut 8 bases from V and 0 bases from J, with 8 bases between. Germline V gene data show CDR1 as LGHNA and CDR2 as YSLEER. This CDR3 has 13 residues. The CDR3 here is CASSTISYNEQFF. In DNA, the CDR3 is TGCGCCAGCTCGACAATCTCCTACAATGAGCAGTTCTTC.

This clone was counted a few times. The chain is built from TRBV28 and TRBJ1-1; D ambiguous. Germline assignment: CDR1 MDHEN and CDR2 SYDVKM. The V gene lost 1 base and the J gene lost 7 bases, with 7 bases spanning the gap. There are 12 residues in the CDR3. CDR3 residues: CASSLSVHEAFF. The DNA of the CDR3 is TGTGCCAGCAGTTTATCCGTACATGAAGCTTTCTTT.

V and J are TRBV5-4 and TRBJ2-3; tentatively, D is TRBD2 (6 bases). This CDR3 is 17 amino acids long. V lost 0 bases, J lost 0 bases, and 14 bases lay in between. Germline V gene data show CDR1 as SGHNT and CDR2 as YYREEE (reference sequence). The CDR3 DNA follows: TGTGCCAGCAGCTTGGCTGGGGGGACTTTTAGCACAGATACGCAGTATTTT. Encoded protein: CASSLAGGTFSTDTQYF. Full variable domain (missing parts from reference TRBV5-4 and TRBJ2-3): ETGVTQSPTHLIKTRGQQVTLRCSSQSGHNTVSWYQQALGQGPQFIFQYYREEENGRGNFPPRFSGLQFPNYSSELNVNALELDDSALYLCASSLAGGTFSTDTQYFGPGTRLTVL.

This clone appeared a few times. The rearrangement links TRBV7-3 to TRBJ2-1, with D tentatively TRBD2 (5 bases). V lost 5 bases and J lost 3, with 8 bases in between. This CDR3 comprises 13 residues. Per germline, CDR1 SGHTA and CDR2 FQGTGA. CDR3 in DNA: TGTGCCAGCAGCCACGGACTCTACAATGAGCAGTTCTTC. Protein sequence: CASSHGLYNEQFF.

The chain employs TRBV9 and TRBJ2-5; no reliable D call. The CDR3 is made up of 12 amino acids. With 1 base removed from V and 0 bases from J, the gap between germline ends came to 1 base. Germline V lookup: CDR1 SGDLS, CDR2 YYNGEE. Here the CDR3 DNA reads TGTGCCAGCAGCGTAAACCAAGAGACCCAGTACTTC. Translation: CASSVNQETQYF. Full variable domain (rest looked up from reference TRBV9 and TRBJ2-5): DSGVTQTPKHLITATGQRVTLRCSPRSGDLSVYWYQQSLDQGLQFLIQYYNGEERAKGNILERFSAQQFPDLHSELNLSSLELGDSALYFCASSVNQETQYFGPGTRLLVL.

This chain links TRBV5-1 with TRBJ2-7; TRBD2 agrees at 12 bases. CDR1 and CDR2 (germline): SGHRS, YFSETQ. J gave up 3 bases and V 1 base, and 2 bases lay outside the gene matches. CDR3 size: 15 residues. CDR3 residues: CASSLTTSGGYEQYF. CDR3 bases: TGCGCCAGCAGCTTGACGACTAGCGGGGGCTACGAGCAGTACTTC. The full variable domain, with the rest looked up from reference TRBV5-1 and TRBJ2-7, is KAGVTQTPRYLIKTRGQQVTLSCSPISGHRSVSWYQQTPGQGLQFLFEYFSETQRNKGNFPGRFSGRQFSNSRSEMNVSTLELGDSALYLCASSLTTSGGYEQYFGPGTRLTVT.